This T cell receptor (beta chain) was observed in a study of identical twins (dated by TCRdb to the mid-2010s). Study-wide context: The study deep-sequenced TCR alpha and beta repertoires from monozygotic twins, unrelated adults of various ages and cord blood to test whether fetal clonotypes persist. To rule out contamination, replicate twin experiments were performed at different times with different library preparation protocols. The investigation overall reported the following: Excess twin sharing in beta out-of-frame sequences was weaker because fewer shared sequences lowered the signal-to-noise ratio. Compared with coincidental sharing between unrelated individuals, an excess of low generation-probability sequences was observed among out-of-frame TCR alpha sequences shared between twins. Zero-insertion analyses could be partly confounded by invariant T cells such as MAIT and iNKT, though diverse VJ usage argued against such confounding for most clonotypes. Because the same donors could not be followed over many years, the conclusions depended on cross-sectional statistical analysis. Fewer insertions were carried by abundant cord blood beta clonotypes, a similar but weaker trend appeared in young adult naive repertoires, and no such trend appeared in memory repertoires. In monozygotic twins, recombination models systematically underestimated out-of-frame TCR alpha sharing, but the models matched the sharing seen between unrelated individuals.

Library preparation employed 5' RACE. These reads were obtained on an Illumina HiSeq 2000. Template switching introduced a universal primer binding site; the final cDNA contained a unique molecular identifier, enabling accurate counting of TCR cDNA molecules. Specific primers in the conserved constant-segment region were used to synthesize first-strand cDNA for the TCR alpha and beta chains. To control for contamination, every cDNA library was double barcoded, receiving both a SMART-Mk sample barcode and Illumina barcodes. TruSeq adapter sequences, together with Illumina sample barcodes, were added in two successive PCR steps. The Illumina HiSeq platform was used with custom primers to sequence TCR alpha and beta cDNA libraries. The original methods were these. MiGEC processed the raw reads to extract unique molecular identifiers, while MiXCR was used to determine the CDR3 positions. Recombination models were inferred per individual with the repgenHMM and IGoR tools using an EM algorithm. The tcR package in R was used for shared clonotype analysis, with sharing normalized by the product of cloneset sizes. To study raw recombination without the effects of thymic and clonal selection, out-of-frame nonproductive sequences were analyzed. TCRdb reanalyzed the raw reads on its own, using fastp at Q25 for trimming and MiXCR for clone calling, and kept in-frame beta chains. Duplicate CDR3 protein sequences are folded into a single record with the most common DNA and genes. TCRdb assigned the V and J calls; the authors' analysis was not used. This sample has 250,000 or so distinct CDR3 sequences in its table, and roughly 13% of those were observed once. The ten largest account for 3.5% to 5% of the sample.

CDR1 and CDR2 (DFQATT, SNEGSKA) derive from the germline V gene (reference sequence). V trim: 5 bases; J trim: 5 bases; unmatched bases: 11. The CDR3, from cysteine to phenylalanine, totals 16 residues. Only the CDR3 part of the read is kept: 48 bases, read in frame from the first base. For this clonotype: Its specific antigen is unknown. Base quality data are lacking; no much larger clone is found one base away.

Every donor in the study was a healthy Caucasian. Three pairs of female monozygotic twins, all aged about 18 to 30 years, were included in the twin cohort. Miltenyi CD45RO+ enrichment and human naive T-cell isolation kits were used to isolate memory (CD45RO+) and naive T cells from PBMC. This same sample was also part of a study on yellow fever vaccine responses in identical twins. Per the second study: According to the authors, the vaccine-induced T cell response in identical twins seemed to be partly convergent and partly specific to each individual. In the study, vaccine-responding T cell clones were precisely tracked in identical twins.

The chain joins TRBV20-1 to TRBJ2-2, with 10 bases aligning to TRBD2. The sample comprised memory (CD45RO+) T cells sorted from blood. This sample's cell subset or site label indicates: CD45RO+ enriched T cells. The sequence was obtained from a woman younger than 35 in good health. The sequenced DNA is TGCAGTGCTTCTCCCCCAAGCGGGAGGGCTACCGGGGAGCTGTTTTTT. This is translated as CSASPPSGRATGELFF.